The 13 T cell receptor beta chains listed next were all sequenced from one sample in a study of radiotherapy plus CTLA-4 blockade in lung cancer. The assay was immunoSEQ multiplex PCR, and TCRdb's table has in-frame clones only and misses some. In the table there are around 80,000 clones, around 81% of which are singletons. This specimen was peripheral blood, taken from a patient treated with radiotherapy plus ipilimumab. The receptors originated from a human donor with non-small cell lung cancer whose response to radiotherapy plus ipilimumab could not be evaluated. Some clones in this sample may be carry-over from other donors' samples.

This clone was recorded a few times. This rearrangement joins TRBV10-3 to TRBJ2-3, with 11 bases fitting TRBD2. The germline V gene has CDR1 ENHRY and CDR2 SYGVKD. The trim removed 7 bases at V and 5 bases at J, leaving 2 bases unmatched. This CDR3 comprises 13 residues. CDR3 protein: CAITGTSGDTQYF. CDR3 coding DNA: TGTGCCATCACCGGGACTAGCGGAGATACGCAGTATTTT.

V and J are TRBV6-5 and TRBJ1-6; TRBD1 agrees at 9 bases. V gave up 4 bases and J gave up 7 bases; unmatched junction bases: 8. The CDR3 is 16 amino acids. The V gene's germline CDR1 is MNHEY and CDR2 SVGAGI. The CDR3 region has the DNA TGTGCCAGCAGTTTTACCGGGACAGGGCGGAATTCACCCCTCCACTTT. Translated, it gives CASSFTGTGRNSPLHF.

The chain carries TRBV9 and TRBJ2-7; D is ambiguous. The CDR3 consists of 16 residues. V shed 0 bases and J shed 2 bases, with 15 bases lying between them. Germline assignment: CDR1 SGDLS and CDR2 YYNGEE. Written as DNA, the CDR3 is TGTGCCAGCAGCGTAGCTACTGAAAACAGTGCCTACGAGCAGTACTTC. Its translation is CASSVATENSAYEQYF.

The CDR3, as DNA: TGTGCCAGCAGTCAACAGGGTAGACGCTCACCCCTCCACTTT. Translation gives CASSQQGRRSPLHF. The genes are TRBV6-5 and TRBJ1-6; a possible D gene is TRBD1 (6 bases). Per the germline V gene, CDR1 is MNHEY and CDR2 is SVGAGI. The CDR3 runs to 14 residues. V was trimmed by 5 bases and J by 10 bases, leaving 15 bases between them.

The chain has TRBV5-6 and TRBJ1-2; 9 positions agree with TRBD1. From germline, CDR1 is SGHDT and CDR2 YYEEEE. V lost 4 bases, J lost 8 bases, and 6 bases stayed unmatched. The CDR3 consists of 13 residues. The CDR3 DNA is TGTGCCAGCAGCAGGGGACAGGGAGAGGGCTACACCTTC. Translating it yields CASSRGQGEGYTF.

The rearrangement joins TRBV5-5 to TRBJ1-3; D is possibly TRBD1 (6 bases). This CDR3 contains 14 residues. V lost 3 bases and J lost 4, with 11 bases in between. CDR1 is SGHKS and CDR2 is YYEKEE in the germline V gene (reference sequence). CDR3 amino acids: CASSYWDTGNTIYF. As DNA, the CDR3 is TGTGCCAGCAGCTACTGGGACACCGGAAACACCATATATTTT.

In its sample, this clone was seen many times. V and J are TRBV14 and TRBJ2-7; tentative D call: TRBD1 (6 bases). Trimming shortened V by 0 bases and J by 2 bases, and 11 bases separated the two germline ends. Per the germline V gene, CDR1 is SGHDN and CDR2 is FVKESK. This CDR3 region has 15 residues. CDR3 sequence (DNA): TGTGCCAGCAGCCAAGAGGGAGAGGGGGCCTACGAGCAGTACTTC. Amino acid sequence: CASSQEGEGAYEQYF.

V gene TRBV7-2 combines with J gene TRBJ2-3; 7 bases map to TRBD1. With V trimmed by 6 bases and J by 6 bases, 6 bases remained unmatched. CDR3 length: 13 residues. Germline V gene data show CDR1 as SGHTA and CDR2 as FQGNSA. In DNA, the CDR3 is TGTGCCAGCAGGTTCACAGGGGAGGATACGCAGTATTTT. Amino acids: CASRFTGEDTQYF.

This clone was observed a few times. The rearrangement links TRBV10-3 to TRBJ2-1; 7 positions match TRBD2. The CDR3 totals 17 residues. The V and J ends lost 2 bases and 4 bases, in that order; junction bases with no gene match: 11. Germline V gives CDR1 ENHRY, CDR2 SYGVKD. CDR3 bases: TGTGCCATCAGTGAGGGGTCGCAGCGGGGTCTATACAATGAGCAGTTCTTC. Translated, it gives CAISEGSQRGLYNEQFF.

This clone has more than one count but fewer than ten. The genes are TRBV7-2 and TRBJ2-3, with 7 bases that match TRBD2. Per germline, CDR1 SGHTA and CDR2 FQGNSA. Trimming cost V 5 bases and J 0 bases; bases outside gene matches: 5. The CDR3 is made up of 15 amino acids. The CDR3 spells CASSPTSLSTDTQYF. In DNA form, the CDR3 reads TGTGCCAGCAGCCCGACTAGCCTTAGCACAGATACGCAGTATTTT.

A single count supports this clone. The chain carries TRBV5-1 and TRBJ2-6; the D gene is possibly TRBD1 (5 bases). CDR1 is SGHRS, CDR2 YFSETQ, per germline. This CDR3 has 16 residues. The germline V and J ends were trimmed by 4 bases and 0 bases, with 11 bases remaining between them. Here the CDR3 reads CASSPPDNSGANVLTF. CDR3 coding DNA: TGCGCCAGCAGCCCCCCGGACAACTCTGGGGCCAACGTCCTGACTTTC.

V usage is TRBV27 and J usage is TRBJ2-1, with TRBD1 matching over 10 bases. This CDR3 is built from 17 residues. The V gene end was trimmed by 7 bases and the J gene end by 4 bases; junction bases not matched to a gene: 13. CDR1 is MNHEY and CDR2 is SMNVEV in the germline V gene (reference sequence). The CDR3 spells CASTTSVWDRGYNEQFF. DNA for the CDR3: TGTGCCAGCACCACGTCGGTATGGGACAGGGGATACAATGAGCAGTTCTTC.

The chain couples TRBV5-1 to TRBJ1-1; the match to TRBD1 covers 11 bases. Per the germline V gene, CDR1 is SGHRS and CDR2 is YFSETQ. J gave up 3 bases and V 0 bases, and 4 bases lay outside the gene matches. The CDR3 has 16 amino acids. This chain's CDR3 is CASSLEGQGGYTEAFF. The DNA of the CDR3 is TGCGCCAGCAGCTTGGAGGGACAGGGGGGATACACTGAAGCTTTCTTT.